These 32 T cell receptor beta chains were all obtained from the same sample, sequenced in a study of blood T cell repertoires in COVID-19. Assay used: immunoSEQ multiplex PCR; TCRdb lists only in-frame clones, some missing. Of 500,000 or so clones in the sample, about nine tenths are singletons; the top ten hold about 0.65%. Sequenced sample: PBMCs or T cells enriched from blood (not recorded which). The origin of the receptors is a young woman who had recovered from COVID-19.

The chain's CDR3 is CASSRRQGAYGELFF. The CDR3 DNA follows: TGTGCCAGTAGTAGGCGACAGGGGGCATACGGGGAGCTGTTTTTT. V and J are TRBV19 and TRBJ2-2, with 10 bases aligning to TRBD1. CDR1 and CDR2 from the germline V gene are LNHDA and SQIVND (reference sequence). CDR3 size: 15 residues. With 4 bases clipped from V and 7 bases from J, the junction kept 6 bases outside the gene matches.

V gene TRBV6-5 combines with J gene TRBJ1-2, with D unresolved. V dropped 5 bases and J dropped 6 bases, with 16 bases sitting between them. CDR1 is MNHEY and CDR2 is SVGAGI in the germline V gene. This CDR3 comprises 14 residues. CDR3 sequence: CASSLPGNGDGYTF. The CDR3 DNA reads TGTGCCAGCAGTCTCCCGGGGAACGGGGATGGCTACACCTTC.

This chain links TRBV7-2 with TRBJ2-7; 8 bases line up with TRBD1. This CDR3 is built from 14 residues. The V and J ends lost 4 bases and 7 bases, in that order; junction bases with no gene match: 9. Per germline, CDR1 SGHTA and CDR2 FQGNSA. CDR3 amino acids: CASSSRQGSGEQYF. The CDR3 nucleotides are TGTGCCAGCAGCTCAAGACAGGGGTCGGGGGAGCAGTACTTC.

The table lists this clone with a few counts. The rearrangement joins TRBV5-5 to TRBJ1-1, with D possibly being TRBD1 (5 bases). CDR1 is SGHKS and CDR2 is YYEKEE in the germline V gene (reference sequence). The CDR3 is made up of 14 amino acids. V dropped 1 base and J dropped 0 bases, with 7 bases sitting between them. The CDR3 bases are TGTGCCAGCAGCTTGTGGACACTGAACACTGAAGCTTTCTTT. Amino acid sequence: CASSLWTLNTEAFF. Complete variable domain (other parts from reference TRBV5-5 and TRBJ1-1): DAGVTQSPTHLIKTRGQQVTLRCSPISGHKSVSWYQQVLGQGPQFIFQYYEKEERGRGNFPDRFSARQFPNYSSELNVNALLLGDSALYLCASSLWTLNTEAFFGQGTRLTVV.

This chain connects TRBV28 to TRBJ1-4; D remains ambiguous. Germline CDR1 and CDR2: MDHEN and SYDVKM. This CDR3 has 14 amino acids. Deletions cut 2 bases from V and 7 bases from J, with 11 bases between. Here the CDR3 DNA reads TGTGCCAGCAGTTTACCGTCAGCGTGTGAAAAACTGTTTTTT. Amino acids: CASSLPSACEKLFF.

The chain uses TRBV28 and TRBJ1-3; unclear D gene. V was trimmed by 6 bases and J by 0 bases, leaving 12 bases between them. Germline V CDR1 and CDR2: MDHEN, SYDVKM. The CDR3 covers 15 residues. DNA for the CDR3: TGTGCCAGCAGCCCAAACAGTATCTCTGGAAACACCATATATTTT. Residues: CASSPNSISGNTIYF.

CDR3 sequence reads: CAWGTFTEAFF. In DNA form, the CDR3 reads TGTGCCTGGGGGACATTCACTGAAGCTTTCTTT. This chain joins TRBV30 and TRBJ1-1; D is possibly TRBD1 (6 bases). V shed 5 bases and J shed 4 bases, with 8 bases lying between them. The germline gives CDR1 GTSNPN, CDR2 SVGIG (reference sequence). The CDR3 is 11 residues long. Complete variable domain (other parts from reference TRBV30 and TRBJ1-1): SQTIHQWPATLVQPVGSPLSLECTVEGTSNPNLYWYRQAAGRGLQLLFYSVGIGQISSEVPQNLSASRPQDRQFILSSKKLLLSDSGFYLCAWGTFTEAFFGQGTRLTVV.

The rearrangement joins TRBV2 to TRBJ2-2; 10 bases line up with TRBD1. V was clipped by 6 bases and J by 5 bases; unmatched bases: 6. From germline, CDR1 is SNHLY and CDR2 FYNNEI. CDR3 size: 15 residues. The CDR3 loop reads CASRTGTGETGELFF. In DNA form, the CDR3 reads TGTGCCAGCAGGACCGGGACAGGGGAAACCGGGGAGCTGTTTTTT.

This clone was observed a single time. CDR3 nucleotide sequence: TGTGCCAGCAGACATCAGGGATCTAACAGCACAGATACGCAGTATTTT. Translating it yields CASRHQGSNSTDTQYF. This chain joins TRBV27 and TRBJ2-3; possibly TRBD1 for D (5 bases). Trimming removed 6 bases from V and 0 bases from J, with 16 bases in between. The CDR3 consists of 16 residues. Germline CDR1 reads MNHEY; CDR2 reads SMNVEV (reference sequence).

The chain has TRBV30 and TRBJ1-6; possible D gene TRBD1, 5 bases. This CDR3 has 17 residues. Germline lookup yields CDR1 GTSNPN and CDR2 SVGIG (reference sequence). Trimming took 3 bases from V and 0 from J, leaving 15 bases between them. CDR3 region: CAWRVGEASSYNSPLHF. In DNA form, the CDR3 reads TGTGCCTGGAGGGTGGGGGAGGCTAGCTCCTATAATTCACCCCTCCACTTT.

The V gene is TRBV2, the J gene TRBJ2-7; 14 positions agree with TRBD2. The CDR3 loop spans 16 amino acids. Germline CDR1 and CDR2: SNHLY and FYNNEI. After removal of 6 bases from V and 5 bases from J, the junction contained 9 bases not matched to a gene. CDR3 in amino acids: CASSVNSGLAGDEQYF. The DNA of the CDR3 is TGTGCCAGCAGCGTTAATTCGGGACTAGCGGGGGACGAGCAGTACTTC.

The V call is TRBV6-5, the J call TRBJ1-3; TRBD1 matches at 10 bases. Germline lookup yields CDR1 MNHEY and CDR2 SVGAGI. J was trimmed by 8 bases and V by 0 bases; bases with no gene match: 7. The CDR3 is 16 amino acids. The CDR3 DNA follows: TGTGCCAGCAGTTACTCGAGCTCGGGACAGGGGCACACCATATATTTT. It specifies CASSYSSSGQGHTIYF.

Here the CDR3 DNA reads TGTGCCAGCAGCTCTTCGCGGGGGTTGGGCACAGATACGCAGTATTTT. Its protein is CASSSSRGLGTDTQYF. The V call is TRBV7-9, the J call TRBJ2-3; 7 bases line up with TRBD2. The CDR3 is made up of 16 amino acids. Germline V gives CDR1 SEHNR, CDR2 FQNEAQ (reference sequence). J lost 1 base, V lost 4 bases, and 8 bases had no gene match.

The V gene is TRBV5-1, the J gene TRBJ1-4; 7 bases line up with TRBD1. There are 14 residues in the CDR3. Losses at the gene ends were 7 bases for V and 5 bases for J; bases not matched to a gene: 8. Germline V CDR1 and CDR2: SGHRS, YFSETQ. CDR3 nucleotides: TGCGCCAGCCGTATCCGGGACAGCAATGAAAAACTGTTTTTT. This codes for CASRIRDSNEKLFF.

This clone was found once. J is TRBJ2-3 and V is TRBV10-3; 8 nucleotides match TRBD2. Trimming removed 7 bases from V and 3 bases from J; junction bases left unmatched: 3. The CDR3 is 13 residues long. Germline V gene data show CDR1 as ENHRY and CDR2 as SYGVKD. The CDR3 DNA reads as TGTGCCATCAATCGGGGGGGTACAGATACGCAGTATTTT. The encoded protein is CAINRGGTDTQYF.

The chain is built from TRBV21-1 and TRBJ1-5. TRBV21-1 has pseudogene status. This CDR3 has 16 residues. The CDR3 protein is CASSLPRTYSNQPQHF. The CDR3 DNA sequence: TGTGCCAGCAGCCTACCGAGGACTTATAGCAATCAGCCCCAGCATTTT.

V usage is TRBV18 and J usage is TRBJ1-1; no definite D call. V was cut by 4 bases and J by 1 base, with 13 bases left in between. CDR3 length: 15 residues. The germline V gene encodes CDR1 KGHSH and CDR2 LQKENI. CDR3 coding DNA: TGTGCCAGCTCACGGGCGAAGGATCGGAACACTGAAGCTTTCTTT. It codes for CASSRAKDRNTEAFF.

The V gene is TRBV7-9, the J gene TRBJ2-5; D call uncertain. The CDR3 loop spans 16 amino acids. The V gene lost 1 base and the J gene lost 1 base, with 13 bases spanning the gap. The germline CDR1 and CDR2 sequences are SEHNR and FQNEAQ (reference sequence). CDR3 region: CASSLGGPEGQETQYF. The DNA for the CDR3 is TGTGCCAGCAGCTTAGGAGGCCCCGAAGGCCAAGAGACCCAGTACTTC.

The chain has TRBV5-1 and TRBJ1-3, with 7 bases lining up with TRBD1. The CDR3 length is 15 residues. V lost 4 bases and J lost 3; bases outside the gene matches: 7. Per the germline V gene, CDR1 is SGHRS and CDR2 is YFSETQ. The CDR3: CASSDQTGFGNTIYF. The CDR3, as DNA: TGCGCCAGCAGCGACCAGACAGGGTTTGGAAACACCATATATTTT.

This clone was found a few times. The chain employs TRBV7-9 and TRBJ2-3; 9 bases line up with TRBD1. The CDR3 has 19 residues. V shed 6 bases, J shed 1 base, and the junction held 17 bases outside the gene matches. Germline V gene lookup returns CDR1 SEHNR and CDR2 FQNEAQ (reference sequence). The chain's CDR3 is CASSLGQGGFFEGTDTQYF. The CDR3 nucleotides are TGTGCCAGCAGTTTGGGACAGGGTGGTTTTTTTGAGGGCACAGATACGCAGTATTTT.

The chain carries TRBV10-1 and TRBJ1-3, with 7 bases matching TRBD1. In germline, CDR1 is WNHNN, CDR2 SYGVQD (reference sequence). The CDR3 runs 14 residues. V lost 6 bases and J lost 2; bases outside the gene matches: 4. CDR3 DNA: TGCGCCAGCAGCCCTACAGGGGCTGGAAACACCATATATTTT. It specifies CASSPTGAGNTIYF.

This chain links TRBV7-9 with TRBJ2-2; 8 positions match TRBD2. V dropped 5 bases and J dropped 5; count of bases not matched to a gene: 7. The CDR3 has 15 amino acids. Germline V gene lookup returns CDR1 SEHNR and CDR2 FQNEAQ (reference sequence). The CDR3 region is CASSPGGARTGELFF. Here the CDR3 DNA reads TGTGCCAGCAGCCCCGGGGGGGCCCGGACCGGGGAGCTGTTTTTT.

The gene calls are TRBV2 and TRBJ2-1; D may be TRBD1 (5 bases). Germline CDR1 SNHLY, CDR2 FYNNEI. V lost 6 bases and J 4 bases, leaving 16 bases between the germline ends. The CDR3 consists of 15 residues. The CDR3 DNA follows: TGTGCCAGCAGGGAGACAGACAACAGGTACAATGAGCAGTTCTTC. This encodes CASRETDNRYNEQFF.

The chain recombines TRBV2 with TRBJ1-2; D not certain. The CDR3 spans 10 residues. CDR1 is SNHLY and CDR2 is FYNNEI in the germline V gene. V was clipped by 6 bases and J by 10 bases, with 9 bases between them. The chain's CDR3 is CASSGLSYTF. CDR3 sequence (DNA): TGTGCCAGCAGCGGACTTTCCTACACCTTC.

J is TRBJ2-5 and V is TRBV10-3, with D possibly being TRBD2 (5 bases). V dropped 11 bases and J dropped 2 bases, with 21 bases sitting between them. CDR1 and CDR2 (germline): ENHRY, SYGVKD. This CDR3 has 15 amino acids. The CDR3 protein is CAPQRRGEAQETQYF. The CDR3 DNA reads as TGTGCCCCACAACGCCGGGGAGAGGCACAAGAGACCCAGTACTTC.

This chain uses TRBV19 with TRBJ2-2, with D perhaps matching TRBD1 (6 bases). This CDR3 comprises 15 residues. Germline CDR1 LNHDA, CDR2 SQIVND (reference sequence). Between the trimmed V and J ends, which lost 2 bases and 4 bases, there was a span of 11 bases. CDR3 coding DNA: TGTGCCAGTAGTATATTACGCAGGGGCACCGGGGAGCTGTTTTTT. It yields the protein CASSILRRGTGELFF.

The rearrangement uses TRBV30 and TRBJ1-2; a weak D match, TRBD1 (6 bases). The CDR3 covers 15 residues. The ends were cut back, 3 bases at V and 4 bases at J, with 18 bases in the middle. Germline CDR1 and CDR2: GTSNPN and SVGIG (reference sequence). DNA of the CDR3: TGTGCCTGGAGGCTAGTACCGGGACAACTCTATGGCTACACCTTC. Translation: CAWRLVPGQLYGYTF.

V and J are TRBV5-6 and TRBJ1-2, with TRBD1 as a possible D gene (5 bases). Trimming shortened V by 4 bases and J by 4 bases, and 17 bases separated the two germline ends. This CDR3 has 15 amino acids. Germline CDR1 SGHDT, CDR2 YYEEEE. The CDR3, as DNA: TGTGCCAGCAGCCTTCTCCCTCAGGGTTCCTATGGCTACACCTTC. As protein: CASSLLPQGSYGYTF. Full variable domain (missing parts from reference TRBV5-6 and TRBJ1-2): DAGVTQSPTHLIKTRGQQVTLRCSPKSGHDTVSWYQQALGQGPQFIFQYYEEEERQRGNFPDRFSGHQFPNYSSELNVNALLLGDSALYLCASSLLPQGSYGYTFGSGTRLTVV.

V is TRBV2 and J is TRBJ1-1, with D perhaps matching TRBD1 (6 bases). Germline values: CDR1 SNHLY, CDR2 FYNNEI. The CDR3 has 13 amino acids. Trimming took 5 bases from V and 1 from J, leaving 8 bases between them. The CDR3 DNA is TGTGCCAGCAGTCAGGGGTGGAACACTGAAGCTTTCTTT. Translation gives CASSQGWNTEAFF.

V usage is TRBV10-2 and J usage is TRBJ1-1, with D uncertain. The CDR3 is 13 residues long. The germline V gene has CDR1 WSHSY and CDR2 SAAADI. V lost 0 bases and J 8 bases, leaving 10 bases between the germline ends. This CDR3 is CASSESRAVEAFF. The CDR3 DNA reads as TGCGCCAGCAGTGAGTCGAGGGCAGTAGAAGCTTTCTTT.

The chain employs TRBV19 and TRBJ2-5; tentative D call: TRBD1 (5 bases). The CDR3 has 14 amino acids. Trimming took 3 bases from V and 4 from J, leaving 12 bases between them. In germline, CDR1 is LNHDA, CDR2 SQIVND (reference sequence). The CDR3 here is CASSIFQGAETQYF. The CDR3 region has the DNA TGTGCCAGTAGTATCTTCCAGGGTGCAGAGACCCAGTACTTC.

The chain carries TRBV5-1 and TRBJ1-1, with 7 bases matching TRBD1. The CDR3 loop spans 15 amino acids. Germline V gene lookup returns CDR1 SGHRS and CDR2 YFSETQ. J gave up 5 bases and V 0 bases, and 7 bases lay outside the gene matches. CDR3 in DNA: TGCGCCAGCAGCTTGGACAGGGGCAGCTGGACTGAAGCTTTCTTT. Translated: CASSLDRGSWTEAFF.